The rows below give T cell receptor beta chains drawn from one sample of a study of memory CD4+ T cells and cytomegalovirus serostatus. Data came from immunoSEQ multiplex PCR; TCRdb stores just in-frame clones and leaves some out. The table shows under 55,000 clones, with around 88% occurring only once. The sample taken for sequencing was memory CD4+ T cells from blood. Receptors originate from an adult in good health and CMV-seropositive. Each CDR3 is given with its conserved first and last residue. D genes are given only for firm matches. Not all rows give a size; the values are once, few, many and, for expanded clones, a class.

clone_size: few
d_call: TRBD1
j_call: TRBJ1-2
v_call: TRBV2
cdr3_aa: CASRNSRQGNYGYTF
cdr3_nt: TGTGCCAGCAGAAATAGCCGACAGGGTAACTATGGCTACACCTTC

clone_size: .
d_call: .
j_call: TRBJ1-1
v_call: TRBV11-3
cdr3_aa: CASSLVDREGTTEAFF
cdr3_nt: TGTGCCAGCAGCTTAGTGGACCGGGAGGGGACGACTGAAGCTTTCTTT

clone_size: .
d_call: .
j_call: TRBJ2-3
v_call: TRBV28
cdr3_aa: CASTTGGEGIATQYF
cdr3_nt: TGTGCCAGCACCACTGGGGGAGAAGGCATAGCGACGCAGTATTTT

clone_size: .
d_call: .
j_call: TRBJ1-5
v_call: TRBV6-1
cdr3_aa: CASSEEGQPQHF
cdr3_nt: TGTGCCAGCAGTGAAGAGGGTCAGCCCCAGCATTTT

clone_size: .
d_call: TRBD1
j_call: TRBJ1-2
v_call: TRBV7-8
cdr3_aa: CASSSTDRPYGYTF
cdr3_nt: TGTGCCAGCAGCTCCACGGACAGGCCCTATGGCTACACCTTC

clone_size: .
d_call: TRBD2
j_call: TRBJ2-5
v_call: TRBV9
cdr3_aa: CASSVAARGGQETQYF
cdr3_nt: TGTGCCAGCAGCGTAGCGGCTCGGGGGGGCCAAGAGACCCAGTACTTC

clone_size: .
d_call: TRBD2
j_call: TRBJ2-1
v_call: TRBV2
cdr3_aa: CAGQAASGSWTYNEQFF
cdr3_nt: TGTGCCGGTCAGGCAGCTAGCGGGAGTTGGACCTACAATGAGCAGTTCTTC

clone_size: .
d_call: .
j_call: TRBJ1-1
v_call: TRBV2
cdr3_aa: CASSNGGSTEAFF
cdr3_nt: TGTGCCAGCAGTAACGGGGGCAGCACTGAAGCTTTCTTT

clone_size: .
d_call: TRBD1
j_call: TRBJ2-1
v_call: TRBV19
cdr3_aa: CASSTSPGQGENEQFF
cdr3_nt: TGTGCCAGTAGTACCTCGCCCGGACAGGGTGAGAATGAGCAGTTCTTC

clone_size: .
d_call: .
j_call: TRBJ1-2
v_call: TRBV6-5
cdr3_aa: CASSYREGGYGYTF
cdr3_nt: TGTGCCAGCAGTTACAGGGAAGGTGGCTATGGCTACACCTTC

clone_size: .
d_call: .
j_call: TRBJ1-6
v_call: TRBV28
cdr3_aa: CASIGVDLAGVYAPLHF
cdr3_nt: TGTGCCAGCATAGGGGTCGACCTGGCCGGGGTATATGCACCCCTCCACTTT

clone_size: .
d_call: .
j_call: TRBJ1-2
v_call: TRBV7-9
cdr3_aa: CASSLARGPGYGYTF
cdr3_nt: TGTGCCAGCAGCTTAGCACGGGGGCCCGGCTATGGCTACACCTTC

clone_size: .
d_call: .
j_call: TRBJ2-1
v_call: TRBV28
cdr3_aa: CASSSIGQDYNEQFF
cdr3_nt: TGTGCCAGCAGCTCGATCGGGCAGGACTACAATGAGCAGTTCTTC

clone_size: .
d_call: .
j_call: TRBJ2-2
v_call: TRBV6-1
cdr3_aa: CASRPGPNTGELFF
cdr3_nt: TGTGCCAGCAGACCGGGCCCAAACACCGGGGAGCTGTTTTTT

clone_size: .
d_call: .
j_call: TRBJ2-7
v_call: TRBV2
cdr3_aa: CASRQQGFKQYF
cdr3_nt: TGTGCCAGCAGACAACAGGGATTCAAGCAGTACTTC